These T cell receptor beta chains were read from a single sample in a study of blood T cell repertoires in COVID-19. Data came from immunoSEQ multiplex PCR; TCRdb stores just in-frame clones and leaves some out. The sample holds fewer than 300,000 clones; approximately 90% are singletons and the top ten take 0.75% to 1%. Material for sequencing was peripheral blood. The origin of the receptors is a woman aged 40 to 55 who had recovered from COVID-19. The CDR3 runs from the conserved cysteine through the conserved F or W. Fields, in order: clone size, J gene, D gene, V gene, CDR3 protein, CDR3 DNA. The D gene is left open where the match is weak. A clone size is listed for some rows: how often the clone was seen (once, few, many), or a class if it is expanded.

size: once; J: TRBJ2-1; D: TRBD2; V: TRBV7-9; CDR3: CASSVPWTSGSSHEQFF; DNA: TGTGCCAGCAGCGTACCGTGGACTAGCGGGAGTAGTCATGAGCAGTTCTTC
size: few; J: TRBJ1-6; D: .; V: TRBV6-1; CDR3: CASSEDPRGTYNSPLHF; DNA: TGTGCCAGCAGTGAGGATCCTCGCGGTACCTATAATTCACCCCTCCACTTT
size: .; J: TRBJ1-5; D: TRBD1; V: TRBV7-8; CDR3: CASSLGRQGRNQPQHF; DNA: TGTGCCAGCAGCTTAGGGCGACAGGGGCGCAATCAGCCCCAGCATTTT
size: .; J: TRBJ2-1; D: TRBD2; V: TRBV11-3; CDR3: CASSLRLAGYNEQFF; DNA: TGTGCCAGCAGCTTGAGACTAGCGGGCTACAATGAGCAGTTCTTC
size: once; J: TRBJ1-2; D: TRBD1; V: TRBV20-1; CDR3: CSASGQGAGYGYTF; DNA: TGCAGTGCTAGTGGGCAGGGGGCGGGATATGGCTACACCTTC
size: .; J: TRBJ1-1; D: .; V: TRBV12-3/TRBV12-4; CDR3: CASSQSPEAFF; DNA: TGTGCCAGCAGCCAAAGCCCTGAAGCTTTCTTT
size: once; J: TRBJ2-3; D: TRBD2; V: TRBV5-6; CDR3: CASSPGTSGIGYTQYF; DNA: TGTGCCAGCAGCCCGGGGACTAGCGGGATTGGGTATACGCAGTATTTT
size: .; J: TRBJ2-5; D: TRBD2; V: TRBV12-3/TRBV12-4; CDR3: CASTLSGTGAQYF; DNA: TGTGCCAGCACCCTTAGCGGGACTGGGGCCCAGTACTTC
size: .; J: TRBJ1-2; D: .; V: TRBV19; CDR3: CASSRRQNGYTF; DNA: TGTGCCAGTAGTAGGAGACAGAATGGCTACACCTTC
size: .; J: TRBJ1-2; D: .; V: TRBV7-4; CDR3: CASSLPVARYTF; DNA: TGTGCCAGCAGCCTCCCGGTCGCTCGCTACACCTTC
size: .; J: TRBJ1-1; D: .; V: TRBV28; CDR3: CASSLRQIREAFF; DNA: TGTGCCAGCAGTTTGAGACAGATTCGTGAAGCTTTCTTT
size: .; J: TRBJ2-1; D: .; V: TRBV7-3; CDR3: CASSRTEGSSYNEQFF; DNA: TGTGCCAGCAGCCGTACGGAGGGAAGCTCCTACAATGAGCAGTTCTTC